One sample yielded the 24 T cell receptor beta chains listed below, sequenced in a study of cytomegalovirus exposure and HLA in healthy donors. Profiling relied on immunoSEQ multiplex PCR, and the TCRdb table lists in-frame clones only, not all of them. The table includes under 50,000 clones, about 94% detected once. The source material was PBMCs. The receptors come from a young woman in good health and CMV-seropositive.

In this sample, this clone turned up a few times. The chain couples TRBV19 to TRBJ2-7; TRBD2 matches 7 bases. After removal of 6 bases from V and 7 bases from J, the junction contained 3 bases not matched to a gene. The CDR3 is made up of 11 amino acids. Germline V lookup: CDR1 LNHDA, CDR2 SQIVND (reference sequence). The CDR3 DNA reads TGTGCCAGTAGCTTCGGGAGGGAGCAGTACTTC. Translation gives CASSFGREQYF.

This sequence joins TRBV5-4 and TRBJ1-4, with D maybe TRBD1 (6 bases). The V and J ends lost 2 bases and 6 bases respectively, with 8 bases between them. Germline V lookup: CDR1 SGHNT, CDR2 YYREEE (reference sequence). This CDR3 has 13 residues. The CDR3, as DNA: TGTGCCAGCAGCTTAAAGGGGGATGAAAAACTGTTTTTT. Protein: CASSLKGDEKLFF.

The genes are TRBV27 and TRBJ2-7, with D unresolved. Germline CDR1 reads MNHEY; CDR2 reads SMNVEV (reference sequence). CDR3 length: 13 residues. V was pared by 2 bases and J by 2 bases, with 7 bases between. The CDR3 spells CASSLDSTYEQYF. The CDR3 DNA reads TGTGCCAGCAGTTTAGACTCCACCTACGAGCAGTACTTC.

This clone was counted once. The V and J genes are TRBV19 and TRBJ1-2; D gene ambiguous. The CDR3 consists of 15 residues. The germline V gene has CDR1 LNHDA and CDR2 SQIVND (reference sequence). The V gene lost 1 base and the J gene lost 6 bases, with 15 bases spanning the gap. As DNA, the CDR3 is TGTGCCAGTAGTATAGGGTGGCGGAGCGCCCATGGCTACACCTTC. Amino acids: CASSIGWRSAHGYTF.

The chain uses TRBV27 and TRBJ2-1; TRBD1 aligns across 9 bases. After removal of 3 bases from V and 2 bases from J, the junction contained 5 bases not matched to a gene. Germline CDR1 is MNHEY and CDR2 is SMNVEV (reference sequence). The CDR3 is made up of 16 amino acids. The CDR3 region is CASSFGTGKTYNEQFF. CDR3 bases: TGTGCCAGCAGTTTCGGGACAGGGAAGACCTACAATGAGCAGTTCTTC.

J is TRBJ2-3 and V is TRBV28, with TRBD1 identical over 8 bases. The V and J ends lost 5 bases and 4 bases, in that order; junction bases with no gene match: 5. In germline, CDR1 is MDHEN, CDR2 SYDVKM. The CDR3 runs 14 residues. This chain's CDR3 is CASSPRGQADTQYF. The CDR3 nucleotides are TGTGCCAGCAGTCCTAGGGGACAGGCAGATACGCAGTATTTT.

This clone appeared a single time. The chain uses TRBV10-2 and TRBJ2-3; the D gene is possibly TRBD2 (6 bases). Germline assignment: CDR1 WSHSY and CDR2 SAAADI. With 3 bases removed from V and 1 base from J, the gap between germline ends came to 8 bases. CDR3 length: 14 amino acids. The CDR3, as DNA: TGCGCCAGCAGTGACCGGGAGCGCACAGATACGCAGTATTTT. Translation: CASSDRERTDTQYF.

This chain links TRBV7-8 with TRBJ1-2; D is uncertain. The length of the CDR3 is 15 residues. Germline values: CDR1 SGHVS, CDR2 FQNEAQ. V was clipped by 0 bases and J by 5 bases, with 13 bases between them. This CDR3 reads CASSLAVTVQYGYTF. CDR3 nucleotides: TGTGCCAGCAGCTTAGCGGTCACAGTTCAGTATGGCTACACCTTC. Using reference TRBV7-8 and TRBJ1-2 for the parts outside the CDR3, the full variable domain is GAGVSQSPRYKVAKRGQDVALRCDPISGHVSLFWYQQALGQGPEFLTYFQNEAQLDKSGLPSDRFFAERPEGSVSTLKIQRTQQEDSAVYLCASSLAVTVQYGYTFGSGTRLTVV.

V usage is TRBV21-1 and J usage is TRBJ2-3; TRBD1, the table's D call, was not compared with the DNA. TRBV21-1 is designated a pseudogene. The CDR3 totals 14 residues. CDR3 nucleotide sequence: TGTGCCAGCAGCAAAGCGGGCTCCACAGATACGCAGTATTTT. This sequence encodes CASSKAGSTDTQYF.

This rearrangement joins TRBV13 to TRBJ2-1; TRBD2 matches 11 bases. Germline CDR1 PRHDT, CDR2 FYEKMQ (reference sequence). V gave up 5 bases and J gave up 3 bases; unmatched junction bases: 6. CDR3 length: 16 amino acids. Here the CDR3 DNA reads TGTGCCAGCAGCCATCCGGGACTAGCGGTCTACAATGAGCAGTTCTTC. This translates into CASSHPGLAVYNEQFF.

The gene calls are TRBV28 and TRBJ2-7; 8 bases match TRBD2. The CDR3 runs 15 residues. Per the germline V gene, CDR1 is MDHEN and CDR2 is SYDVKM. Germline trimming cut 7 bases from V and 1 base from J; bases unmatched to any gene: 9. CDR3 coding DNA: TGTGCCAGCAACCGACATAGCGGGGAATCCTACGAGCAGTACTTC. This translates into CASNRHSGESYEQYF.

J is TRBJ2-3 and V is TRBV9; D possibly corresponds to TRBD2 (5 bases). The V end lost 4 bases, the J end lost 6 bases, and 15 bases lay between the germline ends. The CDR3 length is 14 residues. CDR1 and CDR2 (germline): SGDLS, YYNGEE. This CDR3 reads CASSQRTALDTQYF. The CDR3 region has the DNA TGTGCCAGCAGCCAAAGGACTGCTCTGGATACGCAGTATTTT.

The chain combines TRBV27 with TRBJ2-7, with 10 bases identical to TRBD2. Germline V gene data show CDR1 as MNHEY and CDR2 as SMNVEV (reference sequence). The CDR3 totals 14 residues. V was pared by 7 bases and J by 7 bases, with 10 bases of the junction left unmatched. CDR3 nucleotide sequence: TGTGCCAGCACCAGCCCGGGACTAGCGAGGGAGCAGTACTTC. This sequence encodes CASTSPGLAREQYF.

The chain uses TRBV4-1 and TRBJ2-7; 9 bases line up with TRBD1. This CDR3 has 19 amino acids. Trimming removed 0 bases from V and 1 base from J; junction bases left unmatched: 13. CDR1 is MGHRA, CDR2 YSYEKL, per germline. CDR3 DNA: TGCGCCAGCAGCCAAGATGGCCCCACTCCCGGGACAGGGTCCTACGAGCAGTACTTC. It is translated as CASSQDGPTPGTGSYEQYF.

The chain uses TRBV28 and TRBJ2-7; the D gene is possibly TRBD2 (5 bases). CDR1 MDHEN and CDR2 SYDVKM come from the germline V gene. V was clipped by 3 bases and J by 0 bases, with 15 bases between them. This CDR3 region has 16 residues. The CDR3 nucleotides are TGTGCCAGCAGTTTCCTCCTAGCCGCCCTCTCCTACGAGCAGTACTTC. It is translated as CASSFLLAALSYEQYF. Using reference TRBV28 and TRBJ2-7 for the parts outside the CDR3, the full variable domain is DVKVTQSSRYLVKRTGEKVFLECVQDMDHENMFWYRQDPGLGLRLIYFSYDVKMKEKGDIPEGYSVSREKKERFSLILESASTNQTSMYLCASSFLLAALSYEQYFGPGTRLTVT.

This clone was seen a single time. This rearrangement joins TRBV4-2 to TRBJ2-1; D gene ambiguous. Germline CDR1 LGHNA, CDR2 YNFKEQ. Deletions cut 0 bases from V and 6 bases from J, with 12 bases between. The CDR3 totals 15 residues. The CDR3 here is CASSQDYAERNEQFF. The CDR3 DNA reads TGTGCCAGCAGCCAAGATTACGCGGAACGCAATGAGCAGTTCTTC.

The gene calls are TRBV5-4 and TRBJ2-7; 7 nucleotides line up with TRBD2. Trimming removed 4 bases from V and 6 bases from J; junction bases left unmatched: 1. The CDR3 contains 11 residues. Germline CDR1 and CDR2: SGHNT and YYREEE (reference sequence). The CDR3 DNA reads TGTGCCAGCAGCCGCGGGGGCGAGCAGTACTTC. Translated: CASSRGGEQYF.

This clone has only one observation. This chain connects TRBV19 to TRBJ1-5; TRBD1 agrees at 7 bases. V lost 5 bases to trimming and J lost 6 bases; unmatched junction nucleotides: 13. Per the germline V gene, CDR1 is LNHDA and CDR2 is SQIVND (reference sequence). The CDR3 is 16 residues long. The CDR3 reads CASSYYYRGGFQPQHF. The CDR3 DNA follows: TGTGCCAGTAGTTATTATTACAGGGGAGGATTTCAGCCCCAGCATTTT. The full variable domain, rest sourced from reference TRBV19 and TRBJ1-5, is DGGITQSPKYLFRKEGQNVTLSCEQNLNHDAMYWYRQDPGQGLRLIYYSQIVNDFQKGDIAEGYSVSREKKESFPLTVTSAQKNPTAFYLCASSYYYRGGFQPQHFGDGTRLSIL.

This clone appeared once. V is TRBV5-4 and J is TRBJ1-1; a possible D gene is TRBD1 (5 bases). The CDR3 contains 14 residues. Germline assignment: CDR1 SGHNT and CDR2 YYREEE (reference sequence). V was trimmed by 4 bases and J by 6 bases, leaving 16 bases between them. CDR3 sequence (DNA): TGTGCCAGCAGCGCCAGGGAGGGCTTCGCTGAAGCTTTCTTT. It encodes CASSAREGFAEAFF.

This chain joins TRBV19 and TRBJ1-2; 8 bases align to TRBD1. CDR1 is LNHDA and CDR2 is SQIVND in the germline V gene (reference sequence). This CDR3 is 14 amino acids long. Trimming at V came to 3 bases and at J to 8 bases, leaving 8 bases not matched to a gene. The CDR3 spells CASSIRVTGEGYTF. The CDR3 coding sequence is TGTGCCAGTAGTATCCGCGTGACAGGGGAAGGCTACACCTTC.

This chain connects TRBV6-1 to TRBJ2-7; 10 nucleotides agree with TRBD1. V shed 4 bases and J 3 bases; nucleotides not matched to a gene: 9. This CDR3 has 16 residues. The germline CDR1 and CDR2 sequences are MNHNS and SASEGT. In DNA, the CDR3 is TGTGCCAGCAGTGTAGTTCTCCGGGACAGGGGCTACGAGCAGTACTTC. Amino acids: CASSVVLRDRGYEQYF.

The CDR3: CASSQDKRTSGASTDTQYF. The DNA of the CDR3 is TGTGCCAGCAGCCAAGATAAAAGGACTAGCGGTGCTAGCACAGATACGCAGTATTTT. This chain uses TRBV14 with TRBJ2-3; 10 bases are a match to TRBD2. The CDR3 is 19 amino acids. In germline, CDR1 is SGHDN, CDR2 FVKESK. With 0 bases clipped from V and 0 bases from J, the junction kept 9 bases outside the gene matches.

This chain connects TRBV7-2 to TRBJ2-1; 13 nucleotides align to TRBD2. This CDR3 comprises 15 residues. The germline V gene encodes CDR1 SGHTA and CDR2 FQGNSA. J lost 8 bases, V lost 5 bases, and 6 bases had no gene match. CDR3 in amino acids: CASSPRTSGSYEQFF. CDR3 sequence (DNA): TGTGCCAGCAGCCCTCGGACTAGCGGGAGTTATGAGCAGTTCTTC.

This clone is deemed large. This chain joins TRBV19 and TRBJ1-5; D gene unclear. The CDR3 totals 15 residues. Trimming left V 3 bases short and J 0 bases short, with 9 bases between. Germline lookup yields CDR1 LNHDA and CDR2 SQIVND (reference sequence). CDR3 residues: CASSIEVSSNQPQHF. In nucleotides, the CDR3 is TGTGCCAGTAGTATCGAGGTGTCTAGCAATCAGCCCCAGCATTTT. Filled out from reference TRBV19 and TRBJ1-5, the complete variable domain reads DGGITQSPKYLFRKEGQNVTLSCEQNLNHDAMYWYRQDPGQGLRLIYYSQIVNDFQKGDIAEGYSVSREKKESFPLTVTSAQKNPTAFYLCASSIEVSSNQPQHFGDGTRLSIL.